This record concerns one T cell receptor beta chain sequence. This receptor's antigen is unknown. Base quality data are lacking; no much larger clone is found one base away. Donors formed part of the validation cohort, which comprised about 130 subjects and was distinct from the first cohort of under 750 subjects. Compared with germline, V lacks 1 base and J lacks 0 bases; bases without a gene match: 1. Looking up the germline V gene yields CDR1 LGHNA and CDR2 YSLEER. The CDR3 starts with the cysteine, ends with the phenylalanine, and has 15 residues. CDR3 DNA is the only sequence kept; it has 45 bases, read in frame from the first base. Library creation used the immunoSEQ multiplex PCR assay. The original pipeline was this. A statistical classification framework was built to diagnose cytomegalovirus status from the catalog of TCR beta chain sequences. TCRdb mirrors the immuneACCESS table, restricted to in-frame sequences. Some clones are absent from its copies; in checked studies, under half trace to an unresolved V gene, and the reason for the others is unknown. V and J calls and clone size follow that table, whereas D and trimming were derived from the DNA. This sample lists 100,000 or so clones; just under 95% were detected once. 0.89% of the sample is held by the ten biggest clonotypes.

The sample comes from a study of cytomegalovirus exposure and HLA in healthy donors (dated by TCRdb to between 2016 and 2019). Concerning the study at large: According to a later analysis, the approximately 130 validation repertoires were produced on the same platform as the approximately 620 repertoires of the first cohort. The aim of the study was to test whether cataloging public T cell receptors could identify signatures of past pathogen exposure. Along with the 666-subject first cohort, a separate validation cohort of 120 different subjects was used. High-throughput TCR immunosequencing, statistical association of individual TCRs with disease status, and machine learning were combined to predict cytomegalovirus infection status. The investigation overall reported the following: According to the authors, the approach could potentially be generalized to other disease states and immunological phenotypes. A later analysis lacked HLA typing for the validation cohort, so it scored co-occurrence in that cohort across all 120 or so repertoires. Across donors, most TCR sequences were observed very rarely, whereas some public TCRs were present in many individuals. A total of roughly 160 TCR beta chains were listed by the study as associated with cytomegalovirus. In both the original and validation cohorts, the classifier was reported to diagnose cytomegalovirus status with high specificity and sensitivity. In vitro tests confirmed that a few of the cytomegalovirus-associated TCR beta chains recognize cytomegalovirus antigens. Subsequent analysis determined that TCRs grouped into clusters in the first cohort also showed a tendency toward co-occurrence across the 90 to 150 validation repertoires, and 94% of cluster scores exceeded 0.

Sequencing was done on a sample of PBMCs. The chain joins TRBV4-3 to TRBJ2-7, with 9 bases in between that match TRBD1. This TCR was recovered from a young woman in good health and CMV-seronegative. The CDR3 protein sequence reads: CASSQGTGDSYEQYF. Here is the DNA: TGCGCCAGCAGCCAAGGGACAGGGGACTCCTACGAGCAGTACTTC.